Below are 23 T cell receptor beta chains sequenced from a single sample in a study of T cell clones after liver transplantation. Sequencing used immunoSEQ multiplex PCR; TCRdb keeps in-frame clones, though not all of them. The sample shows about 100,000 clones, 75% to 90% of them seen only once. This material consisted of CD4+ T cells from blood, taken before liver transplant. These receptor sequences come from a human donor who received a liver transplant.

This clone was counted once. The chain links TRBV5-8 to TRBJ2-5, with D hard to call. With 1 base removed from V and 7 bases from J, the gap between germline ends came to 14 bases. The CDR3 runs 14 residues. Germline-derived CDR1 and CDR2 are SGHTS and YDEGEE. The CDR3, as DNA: TGTGCCAGCAGCTTGTCCGACATCGTCTGGACCCAGTACTTC. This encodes CASSLSDIVWTQYF.

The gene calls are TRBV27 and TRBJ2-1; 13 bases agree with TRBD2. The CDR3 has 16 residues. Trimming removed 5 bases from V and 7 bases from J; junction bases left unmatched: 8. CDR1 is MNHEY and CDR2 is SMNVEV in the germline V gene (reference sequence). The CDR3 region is CASSLLGLAGNNEQFF. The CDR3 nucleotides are TGTGCCAGCAGTCTGCTGGGACTAGCGGGAAATAATGAGCAGTTCTTC.

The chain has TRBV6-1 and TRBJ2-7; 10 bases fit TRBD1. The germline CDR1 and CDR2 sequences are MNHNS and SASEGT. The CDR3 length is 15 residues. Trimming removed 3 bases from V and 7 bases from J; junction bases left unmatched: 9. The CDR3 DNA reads TGTGCCAGCAGTGATATGGGACAGGGGAGGTGGGAGCAGTACTTC. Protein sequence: CASSDMGQGRWEQYF.

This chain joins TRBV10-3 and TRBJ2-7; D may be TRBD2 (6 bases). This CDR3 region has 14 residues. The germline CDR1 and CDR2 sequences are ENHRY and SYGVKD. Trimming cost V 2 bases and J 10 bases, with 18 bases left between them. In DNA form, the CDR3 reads TGTGCCATCAGTGAGCCGCGACTAGAAGAAATACAGTACTTC. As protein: CAISEPRLEEIQYF.

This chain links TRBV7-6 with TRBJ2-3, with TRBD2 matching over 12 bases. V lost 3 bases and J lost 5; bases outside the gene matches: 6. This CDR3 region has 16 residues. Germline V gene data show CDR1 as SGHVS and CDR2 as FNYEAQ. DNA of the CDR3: TGTGCCAGCAGCTTGGGCCTAGCGGGGGGGGTAGATACGCAGTATTTT. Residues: CASSLGLAGGVDTQYF.

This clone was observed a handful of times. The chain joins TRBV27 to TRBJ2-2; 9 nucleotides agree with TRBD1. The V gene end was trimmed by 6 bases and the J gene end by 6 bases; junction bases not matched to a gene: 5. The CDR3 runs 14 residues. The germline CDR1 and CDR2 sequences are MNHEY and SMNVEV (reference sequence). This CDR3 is CASRGTGRAGELFF. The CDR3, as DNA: TGTGCCAGCAGGGGGACAGGGAGGGCCGGGGAGCTGTTTTTT.

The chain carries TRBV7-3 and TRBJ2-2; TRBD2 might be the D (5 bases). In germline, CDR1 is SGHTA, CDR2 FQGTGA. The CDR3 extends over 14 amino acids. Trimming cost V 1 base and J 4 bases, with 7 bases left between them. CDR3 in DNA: TGTGCCAGCAGCTTAAAACTAGGCACCGGGGAGCTGTTTTTT. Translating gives CASSLKLGTGELFF. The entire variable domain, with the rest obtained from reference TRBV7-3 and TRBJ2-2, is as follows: GAGVSQTPSNKVTEKGKYVELRCDPISGHTALYWYRQSLGQGPEFLIYFQGTGAADDSGLPNDRFFAVRPEGSVSTLKIQRTERGDSAVYLCASSLKLGTGELFFGEGSRLTVL.

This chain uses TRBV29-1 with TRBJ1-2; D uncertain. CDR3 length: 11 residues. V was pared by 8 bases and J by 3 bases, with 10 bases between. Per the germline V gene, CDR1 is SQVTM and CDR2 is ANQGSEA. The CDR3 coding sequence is TGCAGCTCAACGGACGACTATGGCTACACCTTC. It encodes CSSTDDYGYTF.

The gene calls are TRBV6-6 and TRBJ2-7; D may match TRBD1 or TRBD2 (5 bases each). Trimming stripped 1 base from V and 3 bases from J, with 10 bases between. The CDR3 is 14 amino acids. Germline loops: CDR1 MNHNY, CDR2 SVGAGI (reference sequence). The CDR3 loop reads CASSYLGRFYEQYF. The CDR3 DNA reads TGTGCCAGCAGTTACTTGGGACGATTCTACGAGCAGTACTTC.

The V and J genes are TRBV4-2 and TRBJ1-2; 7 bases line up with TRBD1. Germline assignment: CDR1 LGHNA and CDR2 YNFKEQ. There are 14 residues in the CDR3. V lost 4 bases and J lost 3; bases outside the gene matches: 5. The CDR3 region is CASSPSGTDYGYTF. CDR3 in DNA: TGTGCCAGCAGCCCGAGCGGGACAGACTATGGCTACACCTTC.

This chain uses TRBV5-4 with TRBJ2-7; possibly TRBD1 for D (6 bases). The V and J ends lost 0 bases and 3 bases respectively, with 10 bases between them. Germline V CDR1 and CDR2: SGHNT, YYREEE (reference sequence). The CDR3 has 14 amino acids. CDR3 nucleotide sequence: TGTGCCAGCAGCTTGGAGAACAGGGACTACGAGCAGTACTTC. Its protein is CASSLENRDYEQYF.

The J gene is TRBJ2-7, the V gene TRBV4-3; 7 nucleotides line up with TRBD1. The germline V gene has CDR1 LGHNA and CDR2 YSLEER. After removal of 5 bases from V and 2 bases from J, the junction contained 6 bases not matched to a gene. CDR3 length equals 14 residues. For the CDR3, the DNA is TGCGCCAGCAGCTCATCAGGGGGACCCTACGAGCAGTACTTC. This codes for CASSSSGGPYEQYF.

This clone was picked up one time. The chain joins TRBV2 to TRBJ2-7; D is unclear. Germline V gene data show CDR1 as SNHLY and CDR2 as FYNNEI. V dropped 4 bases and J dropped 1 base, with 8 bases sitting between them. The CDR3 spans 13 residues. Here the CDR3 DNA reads TGTGCCAGCAGTGGCAGTCTGTCCTACGAGCAGTACTTC. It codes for CASSGSLSYEQYF.

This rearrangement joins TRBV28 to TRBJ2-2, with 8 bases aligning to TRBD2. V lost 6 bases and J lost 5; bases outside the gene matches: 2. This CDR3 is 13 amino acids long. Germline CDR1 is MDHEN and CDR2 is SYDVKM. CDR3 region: CASRPGGTGELFF. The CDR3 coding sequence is TGTGCCAGCAGGCCGGGAGGGACCGGGGAGCTGTTTTTT.

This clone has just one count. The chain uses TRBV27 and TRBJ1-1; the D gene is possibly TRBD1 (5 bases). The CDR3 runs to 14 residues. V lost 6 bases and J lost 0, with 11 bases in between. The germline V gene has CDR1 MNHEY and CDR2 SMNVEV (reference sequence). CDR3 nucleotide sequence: TGTGCCAGCAGCCCGGGACGGCTGAACACTGAAGCTTTCTTT. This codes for CASSPGRLNTEAFF.

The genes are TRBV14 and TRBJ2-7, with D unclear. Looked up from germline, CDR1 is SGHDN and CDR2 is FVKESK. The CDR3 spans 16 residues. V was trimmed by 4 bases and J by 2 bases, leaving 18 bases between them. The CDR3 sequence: CASSRVTGPEAYEQYF. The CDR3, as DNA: TGTGCCAGCAGCCGCGTGACCGGGCCAGAAGCCTACGAGCAGTACTTC.

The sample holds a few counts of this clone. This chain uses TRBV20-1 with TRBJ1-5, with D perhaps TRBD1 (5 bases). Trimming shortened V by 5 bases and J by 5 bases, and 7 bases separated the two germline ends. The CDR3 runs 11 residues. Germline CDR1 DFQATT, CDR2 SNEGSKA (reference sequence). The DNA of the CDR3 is TGCAGTGCTGAAGGGGATCAGCCCCAGCATTTT. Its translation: CSAEGDQPQHF.

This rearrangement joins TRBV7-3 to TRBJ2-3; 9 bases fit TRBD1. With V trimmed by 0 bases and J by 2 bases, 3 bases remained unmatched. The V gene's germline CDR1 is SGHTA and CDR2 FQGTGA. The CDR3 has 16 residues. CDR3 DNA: TGTGCCAGCAGCTTAACCGGGACAGGGTACACAGATACGCAGTATTTT. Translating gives CASSLTGTGYTDTQYF.

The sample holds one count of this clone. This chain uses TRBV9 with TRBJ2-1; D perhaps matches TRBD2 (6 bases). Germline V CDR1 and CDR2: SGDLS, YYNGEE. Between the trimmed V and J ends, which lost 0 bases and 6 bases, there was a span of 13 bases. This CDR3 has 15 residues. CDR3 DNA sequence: TGTGCCAGCAGCGTAGTTGGGGGGTTGAGCAATGAGCAGTTCTTC. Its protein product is CASSVVGGLSNEQFF.

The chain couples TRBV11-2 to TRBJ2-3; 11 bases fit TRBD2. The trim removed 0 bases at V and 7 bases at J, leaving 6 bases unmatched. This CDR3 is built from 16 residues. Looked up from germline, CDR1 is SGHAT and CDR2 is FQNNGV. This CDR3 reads CASSLDKASGRNTQYF. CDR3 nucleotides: TGTGCCAGCAGCTTAGATAAGGCTAGCGGGAGGAATACGCAGTATTTT. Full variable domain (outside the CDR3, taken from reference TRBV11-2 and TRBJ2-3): EAGVAQSPRYKIIEKRQSVAFWCNPISGHATLYWYQQILGQGPKLLIQFQNNGVVDDSQLPKDRFSAERLKGVDSTLKIQPAKLEDSAVYLCASSLDKASGRNTQYFGPGTRLTVL.

The CDR3 DNA follows: TGTGCCAGCAGCTCCGGGACAGGGTGGGACACTGAAGCTTTCTTT. Translating it yields CASSSGTGWDTEAFF. This chain links TRBV6-5 with TRBJ1-1; 9 bases line up with TRBD1. V was clipped by 6 bases and J by 3 bases; unmatched bases: 8. The CDR3 sequence is 15 residues long. Germline CDR1 is MNHEY and CDR2 is SVGAGI.

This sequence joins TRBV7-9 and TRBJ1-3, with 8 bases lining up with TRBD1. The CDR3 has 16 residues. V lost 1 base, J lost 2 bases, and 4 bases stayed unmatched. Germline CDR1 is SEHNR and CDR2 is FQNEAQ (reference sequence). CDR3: CASSLGWTGTGNTIYF. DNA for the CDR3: TGTGCCAGCAGCTTAGGTTGGACAGGGACTGGAAACACCATATATTTT.

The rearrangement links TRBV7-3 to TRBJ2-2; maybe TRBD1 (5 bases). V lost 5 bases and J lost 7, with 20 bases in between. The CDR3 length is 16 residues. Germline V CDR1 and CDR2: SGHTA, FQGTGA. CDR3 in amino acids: CASSPGRGRQGGELFF. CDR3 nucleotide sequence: TGTGCCAGCAGCCCTGGTAGGGGAAGACAAGGCGGGGAGCTGTTTTTT.